Each of the 6 T cell receptor beta chains below was sequenced from the same sample in a study of blood T cell repertoires in COVID-19. Clones were sequenced by immunoSEQ multiplex PCR, and TCRdb holds only the in-frame ones, with some missing. The sample holds hundreds of thousands of clones, approximately 91% seen once. Sequenced material: PBMCs or T cells enriched from blood (not recorded which). The receptor source for this set is a woman in her fifties or sixties who had recovered from COVID-19.

This clone was found a few times. This chain uses TRBV24-1 with TRBJ1-3; tentative D call: TRBD1 (6 bases). The CDR3 extends over 16 amino acids. Trimming stripped 5 bases from V and 0 bases from J, with 13 bases between. CDR1 and CDR2 (germline): KGHDR, SFDVKD. The DNA of the CDR3 is TGTGCCACCAGTGGGCCGGGACACAACTCTGGAAACACCATATATTTT. Protein sequence: CATSGPGHNSGNTIYF.

The chain recombines TRBV5-5 with TRBJ1-4, with 9 bases fitting TRBD1. This CDR3 spans 15 amino acids. V gave up 3 bases and J gave up 7 bases; unmatched junction bases: 7. The germline V gene has CDR1 SGHKS and CDR2 YYEKEE (reference sequence). The CDR3 region has the DNA TGTGCCAGCAGCTCTAACAGGGGGCTGAGTGAAAAACTGTTTTTT. Translating it yields CASSSNRGLSEKLFF.

The chain uses TRBV10-3 and TRBJ2-3; TRBD1 aligns across 8 bases. Germline lookup yields CDR1 ENHRY and CDR2 SYGVKD. The CDR3 sequence is 14 residues long. Trimming took 7 bases from V and 4 from J; bases not matched to a gene: 7. Written as DNA, the CDR3 is TGTGCCATCAAACCCCAGGGGGCATCAGATACGCAGTATTTT. This codes for CAIKPQGASDTQYF.

This chain uses TRBV6-1 with TRBJ1-2; D unclear. With 2 bases removed from V and 4 bases from J, the gap between germline ends came to 5 bases. This CDR3 contains 12 residues. Germline CDR1 and CDR2: MNHNS and SASEGT. CDR3 in amino acids: CASSENGYGYTF. In DNA, the CDR3 is TGTGCCAGCAGTGAAAACGGCTATGGCTACACCTTC.

This sequence joins TRBV29-1 and TRBJ2-3; weak D call: TRBD2 (5 bases). CDR3 length equals 13 residues. The V end lost 1 base, the J end lost 2 bases, and 7 bases lay between the germline ends. Per germline, CDR1 SQVTM and CDR2 ANQGSEA. The CDR3 loop reads CSVEGTHTDTQYF. The CDR3 coding sequence is TGCAGCGTTGAAGGGACTCACACAGATACGCAGTATTTT.

The chain employs TRBV5-4 and TRBJ2-5; 7 positions match TRBD1. Germline CDR1 is SGHNT and CDR2 is YYREEE (reference sequence). The CDR3 runs 14 residues. With 3 bases clipped from V and 2 bases from J, the junction kept 4 bases outside the gene matches. CDR3 sequence (DNA): TGTGCCAGCAGCTGGGCGACAGGGCAAGAGACCCAGTACTTC. This gives the protein CASSWATGQETQYF.